The source of this T cell receptor beta chain is a study of glioma-infiltrating T cells. General study findings and limits: Non-neoplastic patients had below-expected tissue-blood divergence, while all gliomas exceeded expectation. CDR3 overlap between tissue and blood was very small.

TCR alpha and beta CDR3 regions were amplified from RNA using iRepertoire nested multiplex PCR. For one-step reverse transcription and amplification, about 85-400 ng of tissue mRNA or PBMC total RNA was used. TCRdb fed the multiplex PCR reads into MiXCR, producing one record per CDR3 protein. This table holds around 180,000 distinct CDR3 sequences, about 47% found once. Trimming left V 9 bases short and J 4 bases short, with 16 bases between. This CDR3 comprises 13 residues. Germline CDR1 reads MDHEN; CDR2 reads SYDVKM. In regard to this clonotype: Its antigen is unknown. With a much larger clone just one base away, this may be a read error.

Sequencing used glioma tissue, nonneoplastic brain tissue, or PBMCs (not recorded which). This rearrangement joins TRBV28 to TRBJ2-7; D is possibly TRBD2 (5 bases). The sequence came from a human donor with low-grade glioma or glioblastoma, undergoing nonglioma brain surgery, or in good health (not recorded which). CDR3 in DNA: TGTGCCAGAAGCCCCCTAGCACGTTACGAGCAGTACTTC. Protein: CARSPLARYEQYF.